These 4 T cell receptor beta chains share one sample of origin, sequenced in a study of cytomegalovirus exposure and HLA in healthy donors. This PCR relied on a set of 60 Vbeta primers and 13 Jbeta primers. Sequencing was performed with immunoSEQ multiplex PCR; in TCRdb, only in-frame clones are kept and a portion is missing. Of around 120,000 clones listed, about 80% are singletons. Material for sequencing was PBMCs. These receptors were collected from a woman aged 35 to 49 in good health and CMV-seropositive.

In nucleotides, the CDR3 is TGTGCCAGCAGCCCACGAATCGGGGGCTATGGCTACACCTTC. Protein sequence: CASSPRIGGYGYTF. The genes are TRBV5-4 and TRBJ1-2; possible D gene TRBD1, 5 bases. Germline-derived CDR1 and CDR2 are SGHNT and YYREEE (reference sequence). Trimming removed 4 bases at V and 4 bases at J, with 14 bases between. This CDR3 has 14 residues.

The V and J genes are TRBV7-2 and TRBJ2-2, with TRBD1 identical over 7 bases. This CDR3 contains 15 residues. Germline CDR1 reads SGHTA; CDR2 reads FQGNSA. The V and J ends lost 5 bases and 2 bases, in that order; junction bases with no gene match: 5. The chain's CDR3 is CASSLRQGNTGELFF. Here the CDR3 DNA reads TGTGCCAGCAGCCTCCGACAGGGAAACACCGGGGAGCTGTTTTTT.

The chain carries TRBV5-6 and TRBJ2-3, with a weak D call TRBD2 (6 bases). Germline V gene sequence: CDR1 SGHDT, CDR2 YYEEEE. The V end was cut by 2 bases, the J end by 3 bases, with 7 bases between. The CDR3 sequence is 13 residues long. The chain's CDR3 is CASSLRGTDTQYF. DNA of the CDR3: TGTGCCAGCAGCTTACGGGGGACAGATACGCAGTATTTT. Supplemented by reference TRBV5-6 and TRBJ2-3, the full variable domain reads DAGVTQSPTHLIKTRGQQVTLRCSPKSGHDTVSWYQQALGQGPQFIFQYYEEEERQRGNFPDRFSGHQFPNYSSELNVNALLLGDSALYLCASSLRGTDTQYFGPGTRLTVL.

The V gene is TRBV2, the J gene TRBJ2-5; D uncertain. The CDR3 contains 13 residues. The germline CDR1 and CDR2 sequences are SNHLY and FYNNEI. Trimming shortened V by 5 bases and J by 2 bases, and 9 bases separated the two germline ends. DNA of the CDR3: TGTGCCAGCAGTAAGGCTAGGCAAGAGACCCAGTACTTC. Translation: CASSKARQETQYF.